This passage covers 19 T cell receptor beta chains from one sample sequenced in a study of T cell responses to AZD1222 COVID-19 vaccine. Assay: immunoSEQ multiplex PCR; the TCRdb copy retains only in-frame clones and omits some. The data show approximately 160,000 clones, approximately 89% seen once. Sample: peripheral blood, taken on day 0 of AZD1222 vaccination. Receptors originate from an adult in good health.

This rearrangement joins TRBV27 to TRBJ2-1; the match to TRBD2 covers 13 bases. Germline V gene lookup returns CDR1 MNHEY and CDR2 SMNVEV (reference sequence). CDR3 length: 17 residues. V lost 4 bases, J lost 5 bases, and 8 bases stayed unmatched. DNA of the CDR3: TGTGCCAGCAGTTCCCGACTAGCGGGAGGTGCCCACAATGAGCAGTTCTTC. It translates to CASSSRLAGGAHNEQFF.

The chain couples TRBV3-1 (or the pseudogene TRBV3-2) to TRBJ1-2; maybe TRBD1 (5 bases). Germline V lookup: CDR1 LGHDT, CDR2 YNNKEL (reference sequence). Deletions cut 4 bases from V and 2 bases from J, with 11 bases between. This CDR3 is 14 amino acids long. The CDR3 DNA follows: TGTGCCAGCAGCCGAGGGCAGGGAAACTATGGCTACACCTTC. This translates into CASSRGQGNYGYTF.

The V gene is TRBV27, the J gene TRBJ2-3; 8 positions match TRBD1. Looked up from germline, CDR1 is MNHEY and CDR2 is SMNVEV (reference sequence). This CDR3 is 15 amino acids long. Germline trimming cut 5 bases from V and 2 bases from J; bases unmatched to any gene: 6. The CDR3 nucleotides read TGTGCCAGCAGTAGGGCAGGGGGCAACACAGATACGCAGTATTTT. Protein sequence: CASSRAGGNTDTQYF.

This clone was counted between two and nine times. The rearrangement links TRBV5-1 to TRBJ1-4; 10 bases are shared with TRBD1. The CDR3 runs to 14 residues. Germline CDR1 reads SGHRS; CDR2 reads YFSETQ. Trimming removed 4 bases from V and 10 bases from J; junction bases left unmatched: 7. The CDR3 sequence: CASSLGTGDVKLFF. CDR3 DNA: TGCGCCAGCAGCCTCGGGACAGGGGACGTAAAACTGTTTTTT.

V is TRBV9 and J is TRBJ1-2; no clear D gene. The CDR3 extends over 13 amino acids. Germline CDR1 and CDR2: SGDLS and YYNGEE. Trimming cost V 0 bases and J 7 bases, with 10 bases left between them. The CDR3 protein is CASSVAKGGGYTF. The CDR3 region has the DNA TGTGCCAGCAGCGTAGCAAAGGGTGGTGGCTACACCTTC.

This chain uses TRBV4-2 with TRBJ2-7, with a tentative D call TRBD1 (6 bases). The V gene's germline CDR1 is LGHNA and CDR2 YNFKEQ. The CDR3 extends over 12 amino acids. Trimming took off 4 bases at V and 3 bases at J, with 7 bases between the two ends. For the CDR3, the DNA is TGTGCCAGCAGCCCACAGGGCTACGAGCAGTACTTC. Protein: CASSPQGYEQYF.

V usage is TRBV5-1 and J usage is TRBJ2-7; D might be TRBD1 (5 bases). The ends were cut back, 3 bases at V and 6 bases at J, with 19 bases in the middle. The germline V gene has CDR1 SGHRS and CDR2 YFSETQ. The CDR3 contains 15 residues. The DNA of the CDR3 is TGCGCCAGCAGCTCCTGGACAACCCTAAAGGGCGAGCAGTACTTC. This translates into CASSSWTTLKGEQYF.

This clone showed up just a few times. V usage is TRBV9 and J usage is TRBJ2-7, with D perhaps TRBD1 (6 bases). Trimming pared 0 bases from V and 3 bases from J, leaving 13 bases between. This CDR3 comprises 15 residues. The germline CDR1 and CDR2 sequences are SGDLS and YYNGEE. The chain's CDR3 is CASSVGRGLGYEQYF. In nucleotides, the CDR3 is TGTGCCAGCAGCGTAGGCAGGGGCCTTGGCTACGAGCAGTACTTC.

Here the CDR3 reads CASSSDPASYEQYF. The CDR3 nucleotides are TGTGCCAGCAGTTCAGACCCGGCGTCCTACGAGCAGTACTTC. The genes are TRBV6-5 and TRBJ2-7; D gene unclear. Trimming removed 4 bases at V and 1 base at J, with 11 bases between. Germline CDR1 reads MNHEY; CDR2 reads SVGAGI. The CDR3 runs to 14 residues.

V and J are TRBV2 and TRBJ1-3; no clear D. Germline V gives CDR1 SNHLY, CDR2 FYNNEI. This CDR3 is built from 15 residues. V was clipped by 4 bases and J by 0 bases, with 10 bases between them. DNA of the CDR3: TGTGCCAGCAGTGGGGGTAGCAGCTCTGGAAACACCATATATTTT. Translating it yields CASSGGSSSGNTIYF. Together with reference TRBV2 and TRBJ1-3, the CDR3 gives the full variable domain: EPEVTQTPSHQVTQMGQEVILRCVPISNHLYFYWYRQILGQKVEFLVSFYNNEISEKSEIFDDQFSVERPDGSNFTLKIRSTKLEDSAMYFCASSGGSSSGNTIYFGEGSWLTVV.

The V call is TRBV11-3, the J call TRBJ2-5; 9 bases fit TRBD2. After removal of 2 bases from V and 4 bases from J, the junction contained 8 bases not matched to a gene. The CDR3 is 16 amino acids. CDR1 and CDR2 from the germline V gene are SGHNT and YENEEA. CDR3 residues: CASSLSQREDGETQYF. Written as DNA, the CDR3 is TGTGCCAGCAGCTTATCCCAGCGGGAGGACGGAGAGACCCAGTACTTC.

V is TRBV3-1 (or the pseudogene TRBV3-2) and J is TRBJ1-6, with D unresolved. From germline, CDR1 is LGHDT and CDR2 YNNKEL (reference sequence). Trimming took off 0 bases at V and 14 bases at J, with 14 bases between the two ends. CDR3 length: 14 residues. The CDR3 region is CASSQESIAGALHF. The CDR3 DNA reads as TGTGCCAGCAGCCAAGAGAGTATCGCCGGGGCCCTCCACTTT.

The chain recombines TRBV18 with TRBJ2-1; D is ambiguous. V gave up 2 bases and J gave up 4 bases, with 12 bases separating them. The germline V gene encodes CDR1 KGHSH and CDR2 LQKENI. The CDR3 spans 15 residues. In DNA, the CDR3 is TGTGCCAGCTCACCATACCAGCGAGCATACAATGAGCAGTTCTTC. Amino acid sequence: CASSPYQRAYNEQFF.

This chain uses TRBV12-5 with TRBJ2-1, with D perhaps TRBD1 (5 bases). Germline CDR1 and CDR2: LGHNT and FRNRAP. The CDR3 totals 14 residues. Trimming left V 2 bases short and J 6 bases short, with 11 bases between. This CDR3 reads CASGLRGAINEQFF. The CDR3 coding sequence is TGTGCTAGTGGTTTGCGTGGGGCCATCAATGAGCAGTTCTTC. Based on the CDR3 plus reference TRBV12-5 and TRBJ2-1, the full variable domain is DARVTQTPRHKVTEMGQEVTMRCQPILGHNTVFWYRQTMMQGLELLAYFRNRAPLDDSGMPKDRFSAEMPDATLATLKIQPSEPRDSAVYFCASGLRGAINEQFFGPGTRLTVL.

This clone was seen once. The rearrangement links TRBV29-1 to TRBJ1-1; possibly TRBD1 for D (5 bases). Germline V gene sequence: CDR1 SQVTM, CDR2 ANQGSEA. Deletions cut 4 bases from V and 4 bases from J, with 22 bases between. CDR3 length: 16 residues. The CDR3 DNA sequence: TGCAGCGTTGTATCTGGGGGTGGAAACTGGTTCACTGAAGCTTTCTTT. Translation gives CSVVSGGGNWFTEAFF.

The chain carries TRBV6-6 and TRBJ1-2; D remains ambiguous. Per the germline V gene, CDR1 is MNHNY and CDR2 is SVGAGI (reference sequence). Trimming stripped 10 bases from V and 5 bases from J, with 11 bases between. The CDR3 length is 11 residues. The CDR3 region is CATLGLYGYTF. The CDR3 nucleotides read TGTGCCACCCTGGGGTTATATGGCTACACCTTC.

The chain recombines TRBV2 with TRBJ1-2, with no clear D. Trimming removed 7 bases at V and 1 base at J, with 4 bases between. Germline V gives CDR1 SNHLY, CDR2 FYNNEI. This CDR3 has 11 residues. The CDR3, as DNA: TGTGCCAGCACTTATAACTATGGCTACACCTTC. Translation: CASTYNYGYTF.

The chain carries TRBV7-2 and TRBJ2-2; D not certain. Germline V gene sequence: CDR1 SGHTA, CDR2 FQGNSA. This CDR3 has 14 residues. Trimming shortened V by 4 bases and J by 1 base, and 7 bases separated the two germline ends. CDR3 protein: CASSSVGNTGELFF. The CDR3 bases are TGTGCCAGCAGCTCGGTAGGGAACACCGGGGAGCTGTTTTTT.

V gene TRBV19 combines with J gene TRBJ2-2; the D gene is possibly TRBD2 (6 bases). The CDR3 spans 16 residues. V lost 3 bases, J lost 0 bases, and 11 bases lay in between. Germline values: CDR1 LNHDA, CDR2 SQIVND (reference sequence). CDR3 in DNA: TGTGCCAGTAGTATTGAGGAGGGCGCGAACACCGGGGAGCTGTTTTTT. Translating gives CASSIEEGANTGELFF.